This T cell receptor (beta chain) derives from a study of identical twins. With regard to this clonotype: Its antigen is currently unknown.

TCRdb re-called the 5' RACE reads through MiXCR, storing one row per CDR3 protein. The sample comprises about 550,000 distinct CDR3 sequences, around 22% of which are singletons, and around 0.5% rests with the top ten. Findings and limits, study-wide: Reduced insertions were recorded for abundant cord blood beta clonotypes, with no such pattern in memory repertoires. In beta out-of-frame sequences, the excess sharing between twins was weaker. Interpretation of the results relied on cross-sectional statistical analysis and not on following the same donors.

V shed 6 bases and J 4 bases; nucleotides not matched to a gene: 3. The CDR3 has 13 amino acids. Germline CDR1 and CDR2: MNHNS and SASEGT. This sample also belongs to another study, concerning yellow fever vaccine responses in identical twins. That publication notes: The T cell response to vaccination in identical twins was reportedly partly convergent and partly personalized.

This chain connects TRBV6-1 to TRBJ2-5; TRBD1 agrees at 9 bases. Sequenced: CD4+ T cells sorted from blood. This TCR was sampled from a woman aged 18-35 years in good health. The CDR3 DNA sequence: TGTGCCAGCAGCCGGGACAGGGTAGAGACCCAGTACTTC. It encodes CASSRDRVETQYF.